This T cell receptor beta chain was found in a study of shared clonotypes between healthy human individuals (dated by TCRdb to about 2020). For the study in its entirety: The cohort comprised a couple of women and three men aged 18 to 49 years. To estimate repertoire size and how much clonotype sharing occurs between individuals, the study deeply sequenced the blood TCR repertoires of roughly 5 healthy adults. For each donor, three plates each were used for CD4 naive and CD4 memory, two plates were used for CD8 naive, and one plate was used for CD8 memory. Leukapheresis yielded between about 0.9 and 9.5 billion PBMCs per donor. To increase sequencing depth and limit assay-specific biases, TCR repertoire library preparation and sequencing were carried out by different laboratories using diverse techniques.

TCR CDR3 regions were amplified from genomic DNA by multiplex PCR using the deep immunoSEQ assay. For each cell subset, the extracted genomic DNA was distributed evenly across all wells of several immunoSEQ 96-well plates, and each plate served as one replicate. Each replicate PCR for sorted subsets received roughly 200 ng genomic DNA, equal to roughly 30,000 T cell genomes. Purified libraries were quantified with a Qubit 3.0 fluorometer, sized on a Bioanalyzer 2100, and re-quantified with the KAPA Library Quantification kit. Every immunoSEQ 96-well plate was sequenced on a dedicated single-read 150-cycle Illumina NextSeq 550 flow cell. From the authors' description of their analysis: Because the immunoSEQ output included only junctional sequences and no quality scores, the filtering could not be the same as the filtering used for full-length reads. To assign V/J genes and CDR3, sequences were annotated using PyIR, a Python wrapper for IgBLAST v1.9, with IMGT germline references. Reads were removed for weak V/J assignments (E-value above 1e-6), missing CDR3, stop codons, out-of-frame junctions, or ambiguous translated residues. V3J clonotypes were defined as sequences sharing an identical inferred V gene, J gene, and CDR3 amino acid sequence. To compute the percentage overlap between repertoires, the number of shared unique clonotypes was divided by the size of the smaller repertoire. RTK rarefaction, the Chao1 estimator, and Recon v2.1 estimates of unobserved clonotypes were used to assess repertoire richness. Generation probabilities were computed with OLGA for all TCRbeta clonotypes obtained by the gDNA method from a handful of donors. TCRdb limited this immuneACCESS table to in-frame rearrangements with V and J called. A share of clones is missing; checked studies link under half to unresolved V genes, and the rest is unexplained. The V and J calls and the clone size are those of that table, but D and trimming were determined from the DNA. The sample data list under 2,000,000 clones, and roughly 95% of these were observed just once. Roughly 1.2% of the sample comes from the top ten.

Results the study describes overall, beyond this receptor: Naive subsets generally had larger estimated clonotype richness than memory subsets did. The genetic and exposure-history diversity represented was limited by the small number of donors. Sampling was restricted to blood, and TCR repertoires in tissues likely differ from the TCR repertoires found in blood. Pairwise subsampling indicated that sequencing depth was expected to affect the degree of clonotype sharing among donors. Clonotypes shared by all four sorted-subset donors showed higher generation probabilities than non-shared clonotypes. When a few donors were compared, the shared fraction of clonotypes was about 5% for naive CD4, about 4% for naive CD8, about 2.4% for memory CD4, and less than 0.5% for memory CD8. Rarefaction of sorted-subset datasets indicated incomplete sequencing despite the large sequencing depth.

For the CD8 naive samples, CD45RO-negative cells were positively selected for CCR7, yielding a CD45RA+CCR7+ population from which TemRA cells were excluded. Healthy HIV-negative adults with no recently reported acute infections or vaccinations were included as donors. All donors were Caucasian adults living in Nashville, Tennessee, USA. Blood was obtained by leukapheresis, after which PBMCs were separated by Ficoll-Histopaque density gradient centrifugation and cryopreserved in liquid nitrogen vapor phase. Analytical flow cytometry was used to check the purity and quantity of each magnetically sorted T cell population. Genomic DNA was isolated from each sorted fraction and quantified by UV absorbance on a Nanodrop 2000c. In the case of this clone: Its antigen is still unknown. The input lacks base qualities; no much larger clone sits a single base away.

Trimming leaves V shorter by 0 bases and J shorter by 7 bases, with the junction holding 3 bases beyond the gene matches. CDR1 and CDR2 were assigned from the germline V gene as SGDLS and YYNGEE. CDR3 length: 15 amino acids, cysteine to phenylalanine. The sequence is cut down to CDR3 DNA, 45 bases in frame from base 1. The chain joins TRBV9 to TRBJ2-1; 11 bases in the junction line up with TRBD2. Sequencing was performed on naive CD8+ T cells sorted from blood. Reading the label with the study, this specimen's cell subset or site is: CD45RA+CCR7+. This clonotype was obtained from a man aged 18 to 30 in good health. At the DNA level, the sequence is TGTGCCAGCAGCGTAGACGGACTAGCGGGTAATGAGCAGTTCTTC. Protein translation: CASSVDGLAGNEQFF. With the portions outside the CDR3 filled from the reference TRBV9 and TRBJ2-1 genes, the complete variable region becomes DSGVTQTPKHLITATGQRVTLRCSPRSGDLSVYWYQQSLDQGLQFLIQYYNGEERAKGNILERFSAQQFPDLHSELNLSSLELGDSALYFCASSVDGLAGNEQFFGPGTRLTVL.